A selection of T cell receptor beta chains follows, all from one sample in a study of blood T cell repertoires in COVID-19. Assay used: immunoSEQ multiplex PCR; TCRdb lists only in-frame clones, some missing. Among about 260,000 clones listed, around 86% were seen once. Sequencing was carried out using peripheral blood. The receptors originated from a human donor in a cohort sampled during active COVID-19. CDR3s include the opening cysteine and the closing phenylalanine or tryptophan. D genes are given only for firm matches. For some rows the clone size is stated as once, few or many, or as a class when expanded; others skip it.

clone_size d_call j_call v_call cdr3_aa cdr3_nt
- TRBD2 TRBJ2-7 TRBV29-1 CSVELSGGRLEQYF TGCAGCGTTGAACTTAGCGGGGGTAGACTCGAGCAGTACTTC
- - TRBJ1-6 TRBV28 CASLPQGTSNSPLHF TGTGCCAGTTTACCACAGGGAACCTCGAATTCACCCCTCCACTTT
- TRBD1 TRBJ1-2 TRBV6-5 CASSRQGLYGYTF TGTGCCAGCAGTCGACAGGGACTCTATGGCTACACCTTC
- - TRBJ2-2 TRBV29-1 CSAVQGGNTGELFF TGCAGCGCGGTACAGGGTGGAAACACCGGGGAGCTGTTTTTT
- - TRBJ1-2 TRBV27 CASRPTDNYGYTF TGTGCCAGCAGACCGACAGATAACTATGGCTACACCTTC
- TRBD2 TRBJ2-5 TRBV5-1 CASSSGIQETQYF TGCGCCAGCAGCAGCGGGATCCAAGAGACCCAGTACTTC
- - TRBJ1-4 TRBV18 CASSRAFSTNEKLFF TGTGCCAGCTCACGAGCGTTCAGTACTAATGAAAAACTGTTTTTT
few - TRBJ1-1 TRBV27 CASRPYGNTEAFF TGTGCCAGCAGACCCTATGGGAACACTGAAGCTTTCTTT
few - TRBJ2-3 TRBV28 CASREGGDTQYF TGTGCCAGCAGAGAGGGAGGAGATACGCAGTATTTT
few - TRBJ2-5 TRBV7-8 CASSWTVQETQYF TGTGCCAGCAGCTGGACAGTCCAAGAGACCCAGTACTTC
- - TRBJ2-2 TRBV5-4 CASSRTGTGELFF TGTGCCAGCAGCCGTACAGGGACCGGGGAGCTGTTTTTT
- - TRBJ2-7 TRBV9 CASSVAGSYEQYF TGTGCCAGCAGCGTAGCGGGTTCCTACGAGCAGTACTTC
- - TRBJ2-5 TRBV7-2 CASRKTGGGETQYF TGTGCCAGCAGGAAGACAGGTGGAGGAGAGACCCAGTACTTC
- - TRBJ2-2 TRBV7-9 CASGLGYFPTGELFF TGTGCCAGCGGGTTGGGGTACTTTCCCACCGGGGAGCTGTTTTTT
- - TRBJ1-2 TRBV6-5 CASSNWGDGYTF TGTGCCAGCAGCAACTGGGGGGACGGCTACACCTTC
- - TRBJ1-5 TRBV18 CASSPVGGASNQPQHF TGTGCCAGCTCACCAGTTGGGGGGGCCAGCAATCAGCCCCAGCATTTT
- - TRBJ2-3 TRBV2 CASRRTGLSTDTQYF TGTGCCAGCAGAAGGACGGGATTAAGCACAGATACGCAGTATTTT
few - TRBJ1-5 TRBV25-1 CASSTQAGAYSNQPQHF TGTGCCAGCAGCACTCAAGCGGGAGCTTATAGCAATCAGCCCCAGCATTTT
once - TRBJ2-5 TRBV6-5 CAIAEETQYF TGTGCCATCGCAGAAGAGACCCAGTACTTC
few TRBD2 TRBJ2-7 TRBV9 CASSVGLAGDLQYF TGTGCCAGCAGCGTAGGACTAGCGGGAGACTTGCAGTACTTC
- - TRBJ2-1 TRBV7-9 CASSLVLGPYNEQFF TGTGCCAGCAGCTTAGTCCTGGGGCCCTACAATGAGCAGTTCTTC
- TRBD2 TRBJ2-3 TRBV18 CASSPPSGGSDTQYF TGTGCCAGCTCCCCTCCTTCGGGAGGTAGTGATACGCAGTATTTT
- - TRBJ2-4 TRBV12-3/TRBV12-4 CASSFPGVAIQYF TGTGCCAGCAGTTTTCCAGGGGTGGCCATTCAGTACTTC
- - TRBJ1-2 TRBV27 CASSSRPNNYGYTF TGTGCCAGCAGTTCCAGGCCCAATAACTATGGCTACACCTTC
- TRBD2 TRBJ2-3 TRBV18 CASSRTSVSTDTQYF TGTGCCAGCTCCCGGACTAGCGTGAGCACAGATACGCAGTATTTT
- TRBD2 TRBJ2-7 TRBV15 CATSRDSGTTYEQYF TGTGCCACCAGCAGAGATAGCGGGACCACTTACGAGCAGTACTTC
- TRBD2 TRBJ2-1 TRBV15 CATSREGLAEYEQFF TGTGCCACCAGCAGAGAAGGACTAGCGGAATATGAGCAGTTCTTC
- TRBD1 TRBJ1-5 TRBV7-3 CASSLSRDRAFQPQHF TGTGCCAGCAGCTTAAGCCGGGACAGGGCCTTTCAGCCCCAGCATTTT
- - TRBJ1-4 TRBV30 CAWNRQSTNEKLFF TGTGCCTGGAACCGACAGTCAACTAATGAAAAACTGTTTTTT
once TRBD2 TRBJ2-7 TRBV7-2 CASSLVSGIYEQYF TGTGCCAGCAGCTTAGTTAGCGGGATCTACGAGCAGTACTTC
- - TRBJ2-1 TRBV3-1/TRBV3-2 CASRPGGSSYNEQFF TGTGCCAGCAGACCAGGGGGGAGCTCCTACAATGAGCAGTTCTTC
- TRBD1 TRBJ1-3 TRBV7-2 CASSLGGTGVGNTIYF TGTGCCAGCAGCTTAGGGGGGACAGGGGTTGGAAACACCATATATTTT
- - TRBJ1-1 TRBV2 CASRAVAEAFF TGTGCCAGCAGGGCAGTGGCTGAAGCTTTCTTT
- TRBD2 TRBJ2-7 TRBV7-9 CASSLGAPTSGYEQYF TGTGCCAGCAGCTTAGGGGCCCCCACTAGCGGCTACGAGCAGTACTTC
- TRBD2 TRBJ2-1 TRBV7-9 CATPGLGDNEQFF TGTGCCACCCCGGGACTAGGGGATAATGAGCAGTTCTTC
- - TRBJ1-4 TRBV5-1 CASSPRGEKLFF TGCGCCAGCAGCCCCCGGGGGGAAAAACTGTTTTTT
- - TRBJ2-2 TRBV9 CASSVSSVNRELFF TGTGCCAGCAGCGTGTCTTCCGTTAACAGGGAGCTGTTTTTT
- TRBD2 TRBJ2-5 TRBV7-2 CASSLGLIAGYQETQYF TGTGCCAGCAGCTTAGGTTTGATAGCGGGCTATCAAGAGACCCAGTACTTC
- - TRBJ2-1 TRBV10-3 CAISESFEGEGFF TGTGCCATCAGTGAGTCGTTTGAGGGAGAGGGGTTCTTC
- TRBD1 TRBJ2-1 TRBV9 CASSVQGDEQFF TGTGCCAGCAGCGTACAGGGGGATGAGCAGTTCTTC
- TRBD1 TRBJ1-1 TRBV5-1 CASSQNAGTGVNTEAFF TGCGCCAGCAGCCAGAACGCCGGGACAGGAGTTAACACTGAAGCTTTCTTT
- - TRBJ2-3 TRBV6-5 CASRAGFSTDTQYF TGTGCCAGCAGAGCAGGATTTAGCACAGATACGCAGTATTTT
few - TRBJ2-7 TRBV4-1 CASSFPRGREQYF TGCGCCAGCAGCTTCCCAAGGGGAAGGGAGCAGTACTTC
- TRBD1 TRBJ2-1 TRBV18 CASSRYGTANEQFF TGTGCCAGCTCTAGATACGGGACAGCCAATGAGCAGTTCTTC
- TRBD1 TRBJ2-7 TRBV2 CASGRQGFQYEQYF TGTGCCAGCGGGCGACAGGGTTTTCAATACGAGCAGTACTTC
- TRBD2 TRBJ2-1 TRBV28 CASSIGTSGGYNEQFF TGTGCCAGCAGTATAGGGACTAGCGGAGGTTACAATGAGCAGTTCTTC
- TRBD1 TRBJ1-2 TRBV18 CASSRTGGGGYTF TGTGCCAGCTCACGTACAGGGGGCGGTGGCTACACCTTC
once - TRBJ1-2 TRBV29-1 CSVADNNYGYTF TGCAGCGTTGCTGACAACAACTATGGCTACACCTTC
few TRBD1 TRBJ2-3 TRBV7-2 CASSSRGGTGDGDTQYF TGTGCCAGCAGCTCTAGGGGAGGGACAGGGGATGGAGATACGCAGTATTTT
once TRBD1 TRBJ1-5 TRBV27 CASRRQGRGSNQPQHF TGTGCCAGCAGGAGACAGGGTAGGGGTAGCAATCAGCCCCAGCATTTT
- TRBD1 TRBJ1-2 TRBV6-5 CASSLRGQASTF TGTGCCAGCAGTCTCAGGGGGCAGGCGAGTACCTTC
- - TRBJ2-5 TRBV21-1 CASSKECRGSQETQYF TGTGCCAGCAGCAAAGAATGTAGGGGGTCGCAAGAGACCCAGTACTTC
once - TRBJ2-3 TRBV2 CASSEAGTDTQYF TGTGCCAGCAGTGAGGCGGGGACAGATACGCAGTATTTT
- TRBD1 TRBJ1-5 TRBV28 CASTLGGLNQPQHF TGTGCCAGCACCCTAGGGGGCCTCAATCAGCCCCAGCATTTT